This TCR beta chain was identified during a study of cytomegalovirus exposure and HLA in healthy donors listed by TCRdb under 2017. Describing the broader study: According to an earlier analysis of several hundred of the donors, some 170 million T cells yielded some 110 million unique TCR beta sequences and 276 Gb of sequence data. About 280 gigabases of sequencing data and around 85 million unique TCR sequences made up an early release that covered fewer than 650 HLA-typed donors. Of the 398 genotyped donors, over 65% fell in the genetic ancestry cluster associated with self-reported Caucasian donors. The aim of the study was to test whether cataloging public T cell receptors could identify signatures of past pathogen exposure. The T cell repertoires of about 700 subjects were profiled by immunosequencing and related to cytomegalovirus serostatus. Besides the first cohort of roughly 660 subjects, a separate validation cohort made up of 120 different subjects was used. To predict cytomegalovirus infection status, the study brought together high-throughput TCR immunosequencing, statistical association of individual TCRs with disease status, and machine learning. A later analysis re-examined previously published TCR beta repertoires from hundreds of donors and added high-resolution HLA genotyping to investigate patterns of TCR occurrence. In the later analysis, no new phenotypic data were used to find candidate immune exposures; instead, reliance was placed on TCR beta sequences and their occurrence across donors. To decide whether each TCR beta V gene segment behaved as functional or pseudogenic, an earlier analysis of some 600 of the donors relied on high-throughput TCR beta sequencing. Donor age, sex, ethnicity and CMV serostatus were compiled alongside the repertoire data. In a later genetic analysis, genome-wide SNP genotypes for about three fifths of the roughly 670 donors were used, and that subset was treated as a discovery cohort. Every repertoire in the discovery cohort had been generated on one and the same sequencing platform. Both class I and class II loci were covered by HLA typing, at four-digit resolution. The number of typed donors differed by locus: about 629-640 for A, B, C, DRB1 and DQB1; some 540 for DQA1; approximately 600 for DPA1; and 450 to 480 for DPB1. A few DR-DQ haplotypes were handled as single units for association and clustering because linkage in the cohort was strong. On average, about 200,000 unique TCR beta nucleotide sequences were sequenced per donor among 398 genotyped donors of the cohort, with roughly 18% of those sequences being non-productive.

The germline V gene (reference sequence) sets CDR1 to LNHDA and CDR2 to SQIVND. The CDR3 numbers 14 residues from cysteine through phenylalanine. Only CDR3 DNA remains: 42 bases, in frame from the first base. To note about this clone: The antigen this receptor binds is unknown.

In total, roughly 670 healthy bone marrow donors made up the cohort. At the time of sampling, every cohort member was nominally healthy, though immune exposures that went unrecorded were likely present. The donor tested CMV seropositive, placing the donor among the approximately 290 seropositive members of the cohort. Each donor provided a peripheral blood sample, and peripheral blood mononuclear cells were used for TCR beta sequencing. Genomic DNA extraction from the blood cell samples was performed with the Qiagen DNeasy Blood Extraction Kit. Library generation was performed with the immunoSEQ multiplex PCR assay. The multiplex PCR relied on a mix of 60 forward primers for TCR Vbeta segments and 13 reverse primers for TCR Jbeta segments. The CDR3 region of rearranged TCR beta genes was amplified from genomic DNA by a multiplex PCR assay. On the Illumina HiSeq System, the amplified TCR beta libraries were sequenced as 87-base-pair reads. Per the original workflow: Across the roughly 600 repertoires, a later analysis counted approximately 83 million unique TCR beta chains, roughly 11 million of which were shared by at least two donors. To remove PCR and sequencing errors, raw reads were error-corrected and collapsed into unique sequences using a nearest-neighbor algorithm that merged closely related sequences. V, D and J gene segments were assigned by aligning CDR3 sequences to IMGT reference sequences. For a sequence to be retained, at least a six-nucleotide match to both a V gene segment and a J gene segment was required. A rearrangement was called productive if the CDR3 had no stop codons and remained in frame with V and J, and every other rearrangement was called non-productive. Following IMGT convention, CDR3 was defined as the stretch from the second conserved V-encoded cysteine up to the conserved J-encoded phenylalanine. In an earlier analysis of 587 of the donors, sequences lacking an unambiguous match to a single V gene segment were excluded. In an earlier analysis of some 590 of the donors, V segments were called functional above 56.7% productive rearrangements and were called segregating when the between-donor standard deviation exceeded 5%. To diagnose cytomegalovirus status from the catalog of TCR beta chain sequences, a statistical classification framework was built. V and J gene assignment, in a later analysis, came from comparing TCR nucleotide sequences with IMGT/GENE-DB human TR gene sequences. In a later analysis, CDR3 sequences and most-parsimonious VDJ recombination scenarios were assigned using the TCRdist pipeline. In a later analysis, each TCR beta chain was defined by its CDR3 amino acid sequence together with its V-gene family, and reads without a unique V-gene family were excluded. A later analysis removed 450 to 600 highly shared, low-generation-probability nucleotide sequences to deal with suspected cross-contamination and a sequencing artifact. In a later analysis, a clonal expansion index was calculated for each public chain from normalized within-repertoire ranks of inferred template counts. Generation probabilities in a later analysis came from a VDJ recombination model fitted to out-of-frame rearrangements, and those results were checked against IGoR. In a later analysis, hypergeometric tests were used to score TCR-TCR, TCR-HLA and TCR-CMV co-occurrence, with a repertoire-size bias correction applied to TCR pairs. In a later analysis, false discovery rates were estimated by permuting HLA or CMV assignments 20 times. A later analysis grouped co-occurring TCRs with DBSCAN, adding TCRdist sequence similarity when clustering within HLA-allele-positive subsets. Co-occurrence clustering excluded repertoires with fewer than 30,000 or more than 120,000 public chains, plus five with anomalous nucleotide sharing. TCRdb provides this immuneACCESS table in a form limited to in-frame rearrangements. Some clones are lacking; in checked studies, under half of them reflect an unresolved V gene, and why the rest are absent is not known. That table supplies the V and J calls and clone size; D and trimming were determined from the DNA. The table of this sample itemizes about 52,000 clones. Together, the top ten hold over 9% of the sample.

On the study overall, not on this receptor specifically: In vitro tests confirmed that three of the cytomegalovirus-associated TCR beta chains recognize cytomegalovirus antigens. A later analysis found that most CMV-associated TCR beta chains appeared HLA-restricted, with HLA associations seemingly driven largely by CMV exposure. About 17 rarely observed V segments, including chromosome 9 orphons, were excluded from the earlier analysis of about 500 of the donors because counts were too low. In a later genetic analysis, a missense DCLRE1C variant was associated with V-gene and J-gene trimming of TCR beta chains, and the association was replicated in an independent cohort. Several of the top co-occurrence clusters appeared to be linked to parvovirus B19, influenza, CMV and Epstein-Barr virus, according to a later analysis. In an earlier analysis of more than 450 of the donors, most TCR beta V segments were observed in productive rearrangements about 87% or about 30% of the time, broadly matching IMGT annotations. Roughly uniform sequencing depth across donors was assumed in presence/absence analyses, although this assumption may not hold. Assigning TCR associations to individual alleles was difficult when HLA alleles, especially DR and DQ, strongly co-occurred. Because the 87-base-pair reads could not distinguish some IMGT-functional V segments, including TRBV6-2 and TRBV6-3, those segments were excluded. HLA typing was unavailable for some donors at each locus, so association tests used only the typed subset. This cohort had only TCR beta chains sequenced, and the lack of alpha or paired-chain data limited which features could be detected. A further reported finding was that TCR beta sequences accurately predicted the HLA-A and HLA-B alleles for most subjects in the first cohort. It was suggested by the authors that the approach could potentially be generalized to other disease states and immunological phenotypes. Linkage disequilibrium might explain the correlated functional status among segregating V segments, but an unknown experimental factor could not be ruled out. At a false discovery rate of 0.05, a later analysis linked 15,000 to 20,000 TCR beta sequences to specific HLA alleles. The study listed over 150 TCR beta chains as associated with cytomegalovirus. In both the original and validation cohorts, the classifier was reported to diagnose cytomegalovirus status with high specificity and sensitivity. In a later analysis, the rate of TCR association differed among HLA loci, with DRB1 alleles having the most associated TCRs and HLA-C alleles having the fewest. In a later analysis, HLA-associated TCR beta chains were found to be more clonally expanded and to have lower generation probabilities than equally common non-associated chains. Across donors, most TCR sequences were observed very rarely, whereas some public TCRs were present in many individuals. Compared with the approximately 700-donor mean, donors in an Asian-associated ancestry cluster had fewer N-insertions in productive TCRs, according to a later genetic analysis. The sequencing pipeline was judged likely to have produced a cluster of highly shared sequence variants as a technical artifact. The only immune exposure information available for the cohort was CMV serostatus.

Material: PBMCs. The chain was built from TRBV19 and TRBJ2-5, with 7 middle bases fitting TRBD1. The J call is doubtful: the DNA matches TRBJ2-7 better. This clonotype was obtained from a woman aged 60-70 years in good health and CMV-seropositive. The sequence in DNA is TGTGCCAGTAGTCCCCGACAGGGCTCCTACGAGCAGTACTTC. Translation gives CASSPRQGSYEQYF.